This T cell receptor beta chain derives from a study of OX40 agonist ivuxolimab in advanced cancers. Study at large: Allowance was made for prior anti-PD-1, anti-PD-L1 or anti-CTLA-4 therapy, and about 37% had some.

The CDR3 covers 14 residues. Germline CDR1 is LNHDA and CDR2 is SQIVND (reference sequence). V lost 5 bases and J 3 bases, leaving 14 bases between the germline ends. The table lists this clone with a count of one. Its antigen remains unknown. Overall study results and limits: Among the nonresponders, some also had low normalized T-cell clonal expansion. Doses of 0.1 to 3.0 mg/kg were accompanied by clonal expansion of CD4+ and CD8+ blood T cells by week 6.

Blood got drawn at baseline, again on cycle 4 day 1, and then on cycle 7 day 1. The protocol was immunoSEQ multiplex PCR, while the TCRdb copy is restricted to in-frame clones and leaves out a portion. The sample holds fewer than 95,000 clones; over 80% are singletons and the top ten take 6% to 7.5%. Source: CD4+ or CD8+ T cells sorted from blood, taken in a trial of the OX40 agonist ivuxolimab. The chain carries TRBV19 and TRBJ2-7; tentatively, D is TRBD2 (6 bases). This sequence originates from an adult with an advanced solid tumor such as melanoma, head and neck, liver or kidney cancer. The CDR3 nucleotides are TGTGCCAGTAGTCTGGCGGGAAAGGGCTACGAGCAGTACTTC. Translation gives CASSLAGKGYEQYF.